A selection of T cell receptor beta chains follows, all from one sample in a study of blood T cell repertoires in COVID-19. Profiled with immunoSEQ multiplex PCR; TCRdb holds only in-frame clones, not every one. Of over 200,000 clones in the sample, about 80% were seen once. Sequencing was done on a sample of PBMCs or T cells enriched from blood (not recorded which). All receptors come from a man aged 35-49 years who had recovered from COVID-19. CDR3s include the opening cysteine and the closing phenylalanine or tryptophan. Fields, in order: clone size, CDR3 length, V gene, D gene, CDR3 protein. A D gene is named only where the DNA matches it firmly. Clone size appears in some rows only: once, few, many, or a class for an expanded clone.

. 13 TRBV19 . CASTQDSNSEQFF
. 13 TRBV29-1 . CSVYARWNYGYTF
. 14 TRBV7-2 TRBD1 CASSLVQGDTEAFF
few 11 TRBV30 . CAWSPGVGYTF
. 16 TRBV12-5 TRBD1 CASGLVVTGGNTEAFF
. 11 TRBV11-2 . CASSAGLEQFF
. 15 TRBV7-2 . CASSLFRVGESPLHF
. 15 TRBV18 TRBD1 CASSPTTGGTGELFF
. 14 TRBV24-1 . CATGERGEEDEQFF
few 15 TRBV13 . CASSAKVGGQETQYF
once 12 TRBV13 . CASSSLTGELFF
. 14 TRBV7-9 . CASSPGSSYNEQFF
. 15 TRBV3-1/TRBV3-2 TRBD2 CASSLAGAYRNTQYF
once 14 TRBV5-4 . CASSLARSRETQYF
. 13 TRBV18 TRBD2 CASSSGLDGEQFF
. 12 TRBV29-1 . CSVLTATYGYTF
. 15 TRBV4-1 . CASSQDPGSNYGYTF
. 14 TRBV27 TRBD1 CASRRTGYNYGYTF
. 15 TRBV7-2 TRBD2 CASSLDRGGFYEQYF
. 14 TRBV19 . CASGELHSNQPQHF
once 17 TRBV28 . CASSPFRGGANTGELFF
. 18 TRBV30 . CAWSVIRKTAQMNTEAFF
. 14 TRBV5-4 TRBD1 CASSAGTGYNEQFF
. 13 TRBV7-9 . CASSFGGNTEAFF
. 13 TRBV6-1 . CASSDPGPRGYTF
. 17 TRBV18 TRBD1 CASSPTPGQGVRGSYTF
. 15 TRBV7-9 TRBD1 CASSSEQGDDSPLHF
. 16 TRBV28 . CASSPGGSSLSGGYTF
. 14 TRBV7-3 . CASSLNSVPNEQFF
. 14 TRBV28 . CASSEGVVGRGYTF
. 14 TRBV10-3 . CAISEGRGGNTIYF
few 15 TRBV5-1 . CASSPTGLGNQPQHF
. 13 TRBV7-8 . CASSFHSNQPQHF
. 15 TRBV25-1 . CASRTSQSRDKEQFF
. 17 TRBV4-1 TRBD2 CASSQETKRGQMETQYF
many 14 TRBV5-1 TRBD1 CASSWGTGGYEQYF
. 13 TRBV28 . CASTMGSADEQYF
. 13 TRBV6-4 . CASSRGNGSPLHF
. 13 TRBV2 . CASPSRLNTEAFF
. 14 TRBV4-2 TRBD1 CASSTYRDRDGYTF